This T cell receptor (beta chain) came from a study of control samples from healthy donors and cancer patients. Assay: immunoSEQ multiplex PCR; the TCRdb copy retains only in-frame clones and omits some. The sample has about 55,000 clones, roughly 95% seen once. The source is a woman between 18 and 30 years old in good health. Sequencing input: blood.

The CDR3 nucleotides are TGTGCCAGCAGCACCCCCGGGACAAGCAATGAGCAGTTCTTC. This sequence encodes CASSTPGTSNEQFF. V and J are TRBV2 and TRBJ2-1; tentative D call: TRBD1 (6 bases). The germline V gene has CDR1 SNHLY and CDR2 FYNNEI. This CDR3 has 14 residues. Trimming pared 6 bases from V and 6 bases from J, leaving 15 bases between.